This T cell receptor (beta chain) was captured in a study of T cell changes during pregnancy in multiple sclerosis. The assay was immunoSEQ multiplex PCR, and TCRdb's table has in-frame clones only and misses some. The sample has tens of thousands of clones, approximately 92% seen once. The table lists this clone with a few counts. Sample: peripheral blood. This TCR was recovered from a female donor with multiple sclerosis, enrolled in a pregnancy study.

For the CDR3, the DNA is TGCGCCAGCAGCACCCTAGCGGGAGGGCGAATAGATACGCAGTATTTT. This gives the protein CASSTLAGGRIDTQYF. The V call is TRBV5-1, the J call TRBJ2-3; 12 bases are a match to TRBD2. Germline V gene data show CDR1 as SGHRS and CDR2 as YFSETQ. The V gene end was trimmed by 4 bases and the J gene end by 5 bases; junction bases not matched to a gene: 8. This CDR3 has 16 residues. The full variable domain, its missing parts supplied by reference TRBV5-1 and TRBJ2-3, is KAGVTQTPRYLIKTRGQQVTLSCSPISGHRSVSWYQQTPGQGLQFLFEYFSETQRNKGNFPGRFSGRQFSNSRSEMNVSTLELGDSALYLCASSTLAGGRIDTQYFGPGTRLTVL.